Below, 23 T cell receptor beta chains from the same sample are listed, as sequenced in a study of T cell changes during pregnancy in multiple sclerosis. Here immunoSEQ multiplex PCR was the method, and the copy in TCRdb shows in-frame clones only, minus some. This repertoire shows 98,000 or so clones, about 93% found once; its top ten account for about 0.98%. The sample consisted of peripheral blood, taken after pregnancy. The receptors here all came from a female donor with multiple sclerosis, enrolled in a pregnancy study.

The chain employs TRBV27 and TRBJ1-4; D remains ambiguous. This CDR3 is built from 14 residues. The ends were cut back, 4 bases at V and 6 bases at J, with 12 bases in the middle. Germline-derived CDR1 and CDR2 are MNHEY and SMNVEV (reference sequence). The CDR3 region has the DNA TGTGCCAGCAGTTCTCCGGGGTTTCATGAAAAACTGTTTTTT. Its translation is CASSSPGFHEKLFF.

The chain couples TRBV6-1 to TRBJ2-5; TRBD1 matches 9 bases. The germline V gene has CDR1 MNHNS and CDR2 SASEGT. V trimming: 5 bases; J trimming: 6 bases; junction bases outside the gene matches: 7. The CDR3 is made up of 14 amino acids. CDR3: CASSSTGGGKTQYF. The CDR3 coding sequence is TGTGCCAGCAGTTCGACAGGGGGGGGGAAGACCCAGTACTTC.

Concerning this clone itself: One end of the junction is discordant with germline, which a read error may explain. CDR3 sequence (DNA): TGTGCCAGCAGGGTAGTTCCCAGGGATACGCAGTATTTT. It encodes CASRVVPRDTQYF. V is TRBV9 and J is TRBJ2-3, with D uncertain. CDR1 is SGDLS and CDR2 is YYNGEE in the germline V gene. The CDR3 is 13 amino acids. Full variable domain (outside the CDR3, taken from reference TRBV9 and TRBJ2-3): DSGVTQTPKHLITATGQRVTLRCSPRSGDLSVYWYQQSLDQGLQFLIQYYNGEERAKGNILERFSAQQFPDLHSELNLSSLELGDSALYFCASRVVPRDTQYFGPGTRLTVL.

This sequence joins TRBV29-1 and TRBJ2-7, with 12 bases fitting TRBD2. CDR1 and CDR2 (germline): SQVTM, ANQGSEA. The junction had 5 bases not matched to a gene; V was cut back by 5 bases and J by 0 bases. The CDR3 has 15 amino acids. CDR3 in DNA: TGCAGCGTTTACGGACTAGCGGGACTCTCCTACGAGCAGTACTTC. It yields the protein CSVYGLAGLSYEQYF.

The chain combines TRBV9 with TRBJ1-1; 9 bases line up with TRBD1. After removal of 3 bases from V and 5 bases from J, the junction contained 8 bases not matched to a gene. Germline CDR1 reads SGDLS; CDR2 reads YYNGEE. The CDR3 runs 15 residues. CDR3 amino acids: CASSGLGQGGTEAFF. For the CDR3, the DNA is TGTGCCAGCAGCGGCCTGGGACAGGGTGGTACTGAAGCTTTCTTT. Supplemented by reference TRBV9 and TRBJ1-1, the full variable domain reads DSGVTQTPKHLITATGQRVTLRCSPRSGDLSVYWYQQSLDQGLQFLIQYYNGEERAKGNILERFSAQQFPDLHSELNLSSLELGDSALYFCASSGLGQGGTEAFFGQGTRLTVV.

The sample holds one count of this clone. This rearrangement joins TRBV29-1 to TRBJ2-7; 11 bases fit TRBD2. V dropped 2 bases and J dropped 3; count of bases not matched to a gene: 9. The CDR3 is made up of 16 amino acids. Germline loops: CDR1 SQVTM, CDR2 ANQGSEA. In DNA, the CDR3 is TGCAGCGTTGAAACTAGCGGGAGTCAAATTGTCTACGAGCAGTACTTC. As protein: CSVETSGSQIVYEQYF.

The CDR3 is CASSLTGSLYGYTF. As DNA, the CDR3 is TGCGCCAGCAGCTTGACAGGCAGCCTTTATGGCTACACCTTC. The chain carries TRBV5-1 and TRBJ1-2; possibly TRBD1 for D (5 bases). The CDR3 runs 14 residues. CDR1 is SGHRS, CDR2 YFSETQ, per germline. V dropped 1 base and J dropped 5 bases, with 12 bases sitting between them.

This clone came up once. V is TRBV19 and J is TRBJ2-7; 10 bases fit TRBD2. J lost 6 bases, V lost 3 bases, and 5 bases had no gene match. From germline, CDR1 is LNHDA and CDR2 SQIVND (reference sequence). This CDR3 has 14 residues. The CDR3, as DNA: TGTGCCAGTAGTATGGGTCTAGCGGGAGCCGAGCAGTACTTC. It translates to CASSMGLAGAEQYF.

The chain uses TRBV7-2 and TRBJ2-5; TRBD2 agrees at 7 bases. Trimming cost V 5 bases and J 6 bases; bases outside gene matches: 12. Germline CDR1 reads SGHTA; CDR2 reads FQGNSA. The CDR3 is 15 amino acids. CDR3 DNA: TGTGCCAGCAGCCGAATCCTACTAGCGCTACAGACCCAGTACTTC. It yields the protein CASSRILLALQTQYF. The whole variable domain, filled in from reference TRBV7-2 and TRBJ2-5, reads GAGVSQSPSNKVTEKGKDVELRCDPISGHTALYWYRQSLGQGLEFLIYFQGNSAPDKSGLPSDRFSAERTGGSVSTLTIQRTQQEDSAVYLCASSRILLALQTQYFGPGTRLLVL.

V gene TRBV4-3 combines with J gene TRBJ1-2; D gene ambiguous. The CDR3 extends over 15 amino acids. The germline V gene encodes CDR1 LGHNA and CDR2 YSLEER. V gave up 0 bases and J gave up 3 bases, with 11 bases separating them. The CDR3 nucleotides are TGCGCCAGCAGCCAAGATGCCGGGTTAGACTATGGCTACACCTTC. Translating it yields CASSQDAGLDYGYTF.

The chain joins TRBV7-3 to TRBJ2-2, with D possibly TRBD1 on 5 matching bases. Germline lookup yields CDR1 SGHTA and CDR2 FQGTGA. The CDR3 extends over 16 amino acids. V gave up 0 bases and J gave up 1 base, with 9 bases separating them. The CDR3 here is CASSLTDRGNTGELFF. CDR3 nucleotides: TGTGCCAGCAGCTTAACCGACAGAGGGAACACCGGGGAGCTGTTTTTT. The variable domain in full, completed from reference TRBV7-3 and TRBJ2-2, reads GAGVSQTPSNKVTEKGKYVELRCDPISGHTALYWYRQSLGQGPEFLIYFQGTGAADDSGLPNDRFFAVRPEGSVSTLKIQRTERGDSAVYLCASSLTDRGNTGELFFGEGSRLTVL.

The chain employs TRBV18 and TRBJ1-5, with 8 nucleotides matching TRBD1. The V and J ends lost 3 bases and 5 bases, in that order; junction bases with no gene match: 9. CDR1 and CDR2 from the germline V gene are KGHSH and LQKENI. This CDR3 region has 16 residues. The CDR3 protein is CASSPQGAEDDQPQHF. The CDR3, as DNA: TGTGCCAGCTCACCCCAGGGGGCCGAAGACGATCAGCCCCAGCATTTT.

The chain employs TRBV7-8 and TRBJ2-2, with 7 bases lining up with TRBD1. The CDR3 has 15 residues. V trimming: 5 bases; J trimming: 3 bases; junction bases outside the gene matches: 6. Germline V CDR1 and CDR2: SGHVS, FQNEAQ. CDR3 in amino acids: CASSTRQGDTGELFF. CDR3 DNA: TGTGCCAGCAGCACCCGACAGGGAGACACCGGGGAGCTGTTTTTT.

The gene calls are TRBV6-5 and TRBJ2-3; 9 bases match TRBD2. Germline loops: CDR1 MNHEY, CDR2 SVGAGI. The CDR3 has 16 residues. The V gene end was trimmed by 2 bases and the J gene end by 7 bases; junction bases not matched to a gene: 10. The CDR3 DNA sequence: TGTGCCAGCAGTTACGGGCGGGAGGGGCGCTTTCATACGCAGTATTTT. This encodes CASSYGREGRFHTQYF.

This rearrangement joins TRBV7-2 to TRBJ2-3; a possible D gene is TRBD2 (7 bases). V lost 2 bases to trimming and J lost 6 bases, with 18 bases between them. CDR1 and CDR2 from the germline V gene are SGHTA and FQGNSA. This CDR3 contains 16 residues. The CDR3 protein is CASSLWGGGSGDTQYF. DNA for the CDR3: TGTGCCAGCAGCTTATGGGGCGGGGGCAGCGGGGATACGCAGTATTTT.

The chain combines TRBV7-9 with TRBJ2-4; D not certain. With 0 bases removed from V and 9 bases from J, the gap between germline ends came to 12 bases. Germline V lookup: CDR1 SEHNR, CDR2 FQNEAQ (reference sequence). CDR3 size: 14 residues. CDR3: CASSLALVPGIQYF. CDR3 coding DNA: TGTGCCAGCAGCTTAGCTCTAGTTCCCGGCATTCAGTACTTC.

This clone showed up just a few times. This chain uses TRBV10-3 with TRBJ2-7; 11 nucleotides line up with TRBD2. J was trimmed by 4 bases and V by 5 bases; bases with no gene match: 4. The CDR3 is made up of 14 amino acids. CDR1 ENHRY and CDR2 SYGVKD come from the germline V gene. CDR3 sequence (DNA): TGTGCCATCAGTCCGACTAGCGGGATGTACGAGCAGTACTTC. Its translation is CAISPTSGMYEQYF.

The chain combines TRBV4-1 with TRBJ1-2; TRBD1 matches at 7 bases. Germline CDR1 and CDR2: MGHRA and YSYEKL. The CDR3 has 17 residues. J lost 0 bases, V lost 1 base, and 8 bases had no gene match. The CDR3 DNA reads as TGCGCCAGCAGCCAAGGCATGGCGACAGGGTCTAACTATGGCTACACCTTC. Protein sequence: CASSQGMATGSNYGYTF.

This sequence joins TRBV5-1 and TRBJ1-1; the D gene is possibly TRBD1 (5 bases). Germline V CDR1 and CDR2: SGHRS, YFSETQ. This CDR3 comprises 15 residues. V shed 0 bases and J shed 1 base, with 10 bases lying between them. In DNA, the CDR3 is TGCGCCAGCAGCTTGGCCATAACAGGGAACACTGAAGCTTTCTTT. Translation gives CASSLAITGNTEAFF.

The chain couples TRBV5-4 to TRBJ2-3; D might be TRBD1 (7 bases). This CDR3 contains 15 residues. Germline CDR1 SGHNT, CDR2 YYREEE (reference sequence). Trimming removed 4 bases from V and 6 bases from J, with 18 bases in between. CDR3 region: CASSLRRRGRDTQYF. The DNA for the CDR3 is TGTGCCAGCAGCCTGAGGCGCAGGGGGAGGGATACGCAGTATTTT.

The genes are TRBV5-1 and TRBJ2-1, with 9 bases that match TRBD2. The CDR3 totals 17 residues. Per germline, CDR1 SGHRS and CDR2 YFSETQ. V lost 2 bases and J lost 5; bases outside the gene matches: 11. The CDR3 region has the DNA TGCGCCAGCAGCTTTATGGCTAGCGGGGTACCGAACAATGAGCAGTTCTTC. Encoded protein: CASSFMASGVPNNEQFF.

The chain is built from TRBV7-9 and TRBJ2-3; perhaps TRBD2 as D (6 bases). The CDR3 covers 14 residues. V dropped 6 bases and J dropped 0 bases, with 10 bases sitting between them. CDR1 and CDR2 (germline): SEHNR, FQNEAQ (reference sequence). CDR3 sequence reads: CASRRDSSTDTQYF. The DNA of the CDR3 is TGTGCCAGCAGGAGGGACTCGAGCACAGATACGCAGTATTTT.

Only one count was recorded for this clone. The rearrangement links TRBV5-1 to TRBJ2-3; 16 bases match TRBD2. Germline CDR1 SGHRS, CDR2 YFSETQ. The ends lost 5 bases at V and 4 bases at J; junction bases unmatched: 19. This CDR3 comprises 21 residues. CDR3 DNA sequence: TGCGCCAGCAGACTTAGGACAGCCGGGACTAGCGGGAGGGCCTGGGCAGATACGCAGTATTTT. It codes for CASRLRTAGTSGRAWADTQYF.